The 17 T cell receptor beta chains below were found in one sample sequenced in a study of Tregs in tolerant kidney transplant recipients. Assay used: immunoSEQ multiplex PCR; TCRdb lists only in-frame clones, some missing. The data contain about 240,000 clones, 80% to 85% of them singletons. Sequenced sample: CD4+ T cells from blood. These receptors all come from a human donor in good health.

This chain joins TRBV6-5 and TRBJ2-7; D remains unclear. Germline CDR1 reads MNHEY; CDR2 reads SVGAGI. The CDR3 totals 15 residues. V lost 0 bases to trimming and J lost 4 bases, with 13 bases between them. CDR3 coding DNA: TGTGCCAGCAGTTACTCGAATCTTGTGGGGTACGAGCAGTACTTC. This encodes CASSYSNLVGYEQYF.

V gene TRBV18 combines with J gene TRBJ2-2; D remains unclear. Trimming cost V 5 bases and J 4 bases, with 11 bases left between them. This CDR3 spans 14 amino acids. From germline, CDR1 is KGHSH and CDR2 LQKENI. CDR3 loop: CASSKAASTGELFF. The CDR3 DNA is TGTGCCAGCTCAAAGGCAGCTAGCACCGGGGAGCTGTTTTTT.

The V call is TRBV7-3, the J call TRBJ2-1; unclear D gene. Looked up from germline, CDR1 is SGHTA and CDR2 is FQGTGA. The CDR3 spans 15 residues. V gave up 2 bases and J gave up 2 bases, with 10 bases separating them. Here the CDR3 DNA reads TGTGCCAGCAGCTTAGGTTTTGGGACCTACAATGAGCAGTTCTTC. This gives the protein CASSLGFGTYNEQFF. Looking up the rest from reference TRBV7-3 and TRBJ2-1 gives the full variable domain: GAGVSQTPSNKVTEKGKYVELRCDPISGHTALYWYRQSLGQGPEFLIYFQGTGAADDSGLPNDRFFAVRPEGSVSTLKIQRTERGDSAVYLCASSLGFGTYNEQFFGPGTRLTVL.

This chain connects TRBV5-1 to TRBJ1-2; 8 bases agree with TRBD1. CDR1 and CDR2 from the germline V gene are SGHRS and YFSETQ. This CDR3 spans 14 amino acids. Trimming removed 4 bases from V and 6 bases from J; junction bases left unmatched: 8. CDR3 residues: CASSRDRGPNGYTF. CDR3 DNA sequence: TGCGCCAGCAGCCGCGACAGGGGCCCTAATGGCTACACCTTC.

Only one count was recorded for this clone. The chain employs TRBV7-9 and TRBJ2-3; perhaps TRBD1 as D (5 bases). The CDR3 sequence is 16 residues long. Germline loops: CDR1 SEHNR, CDR2 FQNEAQ (reference sequence). The germline V and J ends were trimmed by 1 base and 2 bases, with 13 bases remaining between them. This CDR3 reads CASSLEDIGPTDTQYF. In DNA, the CDR3 is TGTGCCAGCAGCTTAGAGGACATAGGACCCACAGATACGCAGTATTTT.

This clone was picked up a small number of times. Other nucleotide sequences from this sample produce the same CDR3. The chain couples TRBV6-5 to TRBJ1-1, with no clear D. The CDR3 runs to 14 residues. Looked up from germline, CDR1 is MNHEY and CDR2 is SVGAGI. Trimming shortened V by 8 bases and J by 1 base, and 14 bases separated the two germline ends. CDR3 coding DNA: TGTGCCAGCGGGCGGACGGGAAAGAACACTGAAGCTTTCTTT. Its protein is CASGRTGKNTEAFF.

V and J are TRBV18 and TRBJ1-1; 10 nucleotides agree with TRBD1. This CDR3 is built from 14 residues. Germline CDR1 and CDR2: KGHSH and LQKENI. V shed 4 bases, J shed 4 bases, and the junction held 3 bases outside the gene matches. CDR3 coding DNA: TGTGCCAGCTCACTAGGACAGGGGGTCACTGAAGCTTTCTTT. This translates into CASSLGQGVTEAFF.

This CDR3 reads CASSLSPSTDTQYF. CDR3 sequence (DNA): TGTGCCAGCAGCTTGAGCCCTAGCACAGATACGCAGTATTTT. The gene calls are TRBV5-4 and TRBJ2-3; D ambiguous. V gave up 1 base and J gave up 0 bases, with 6 bases separating them. This CDR3 has 14 amino acids. Germline V gene sequence: CDR1 SGHNT, CDR2 YYREEE (reference sequence).

This clone appeared once. The rearrangement uses TRBV11-1 and TRBJ2-2; 10 bases map to TRBD2. This CDR3 has 16 amino acids. V shed 5 bases and J 8 bases; nucleotides not matched to a gene: 11. Germline CDR1 is SGHAT and CDR2 is FQDESV (reference sequence). CDR3 DNA: TGTGCCAGCAGCGCGAGGACTCTAGCGGGGGTTGGGGAGCTGTTTTTT. Translated, it gives CASSARTLAGVGELFF.

The rearrangement joins TRBV5-1 to TRBJ2-7; D is unresolved. Germline CDR1 is SGHRS and CDR2 is YFSETQ. Deletions cut 4 bases from V and 4 bases from J, with 18 bases between. This CDR3 contains 15 residues. This chain's CDR3 is CASSIYDPVMYEQYF. The CDR3 nucleotides are TGCGCCAGCAGCATTTATGACCCGGTCATGTACGAGCAGTACTTC.

The gene calls are TRBV29-1 and TRBJ1-5; D is perhaps TRBD1 (5 bases). Germline CDR1 and CDR2: SQVTM and ANQGSEA. V was shortened by 4 bases and J by 5 bases, with 9 bases between the two germline ends. The CDR3 contains 12 residues. The DNA of the CDR3 is TGCAGCGTTGGGGACGGTGATCAGCCCCAGCATTTT. Its translation is CSVGDGDQPQHF.

Regarding this clone: The junction shows a germline mismatch at one end, possibly a read error. The CDR3 region is CASRTSGRVAF. CDR3 nucleotide sequence: TGTGCCAGCAGGACTAGCGGGAGGGTAGCTTTT. J is TRBJ2-3 and V is TRBV2; 14 positions agree with TRBD2. The CDR3 covers 11 residues. Germline CDR1 is SNHLY and CDR2 is FYNNEI.

This rearrangement joins TRBV9 to TRBJ2-2; possibly TRBD2 for D (5 bases). With 0 bases removed from V and 6 bases from J, the gap between germline ends came to 12 bases. Per germline, CDR1 SGDLS and CDR2 YYNGEE. The CDR3 consists of 15 residues. The CDR3 here is CASSVGGDVAGELFF. The CDR3 bases are TGTGCCAGCAGCGTAGGGGGAGATGTGGCCGGGGAGCTGTTTTTT. Filled out from reference TRBV9 and TRBJ2-2, the complete variable domain reads DSGVTQTPKHLITATGQRVTLRCSPRSGDLSVYWYQQSLDQGLQFLIQYYNGEERAKGNILERFSAQQFPDLHSELNLSSLELGDSALYFCASSVGGDVAGELFFGEGSRLTVL.

V gene TRBV7-6 combines with J gene TRBJ1-6; TRBD1 might be the D (6 bases). This CDR3 comprises 15 residues. Germline V gives CDR1 SGHVS, CDR2 FNYEAQ. Deletions cut 5 bases from V and 6 bases from J, with 14 bases between. As DNA, the CDR3 is TGTGCCAGCAGCCCACAGGGCTACCTTAATTCACCCCTCCACTTT. It specifies CASSPQGYLNSPLHF.

The chain uses TRBV9 and TRBJ2-1; D is tentatively TRBD1 or TRBD2 (5 bases each). This CDR3 spans 13 amino acids. Germline V CDR1 and CDR2: SGDLS, YYNGEE. V was clipped by 4 bases and J by 4 bases, with 9 bases between them. CDR3 sequence reads: CASSSGPYNEQFF. In DNA form, the CDR3 reads TGTGCCAGCAGCTCGGGGCCTTACAATGAGCAGTTCTTC.

V is TRBV19 and J is TRBJ2-1; 8 bases fit TRBD2. CDR1 and CDR2 from the germline V gene are LNHDA and SQIVND (reference sequence). This CDR3 region has 18 residues. With 6 bases clipped from V and 7 bases from J, the junction kept 20 bases outside the gene matches. The CDR3 DNA reads TGTGCCAGTAGAATCCACACCTTAAGTCGCGGGAGGACTAATGAGCAGTTCTTC. Encoded protein: CASRIHTLSRGRTNEQFF.

The V and J genes are TRBV19 and TRBJ1-2; a possible D gene is TRBD1 (6 bases). The V gene lost 8 bases and the J gene lost 9 bases, with 22 bases spanning the gap. The CDR3 spans 14 residues. Germline CDR1 is LNHDA and CDR2 is SQIVND (reference sequence). The CDR3 region is CASRTLDSIRSYTF. The CDR3 DNA follows: TGTGCCAGTCGGACTCTGGACAGTATTAGGAGCTACACCTTC.